The 26 T cell receptor beta chains in this list originate from one sample, sequenced in a study of T cell responses to AZD1222 COVID-19 vaccine listed by TCRdb under 2021. The sample's time point label is to be understood as: about 28 days (+/-7) after the second vaccine dose. Receptor amplification or capture employed the immunoSEQ multiplex PCR assay. TCRdb provides this immuneACCESS table in a form limited to in-frame rearrangements. Some clones are lacking; in checked studies, under half of them reflect an unresolved V gene, and why the rest are absent is not known. This sample has around 150,000 clones in its table, and 92% of those were observed once. 1.3% of the sample comes from the top ten. The source was peripheral blood, collected 28 days after the second AZD1222 dose. Receptors originate from an adult who received the AZD1222 COVID-19 vaccine.

V is TRBV6-5 and J is TRBJ1-2; D remains ambiguous. Germline values: CDR1 MNHEY, CDR2 SVGAGI. This CDR3 is built from 13 residues. The V gene lost 6 bases and the J gene lost 8 bases, with 16 bases spanning the gap. Here the CDR3 DNA reads TGTGCCAGCAGGGGCTTGAACGTGGGGGGCTACACCTTC. As protein: CASRGLNVGGYTF.

V usage is TRBV7-9 and J usage is TRBJ2-2; the D is unclear. V lost 3 bases to trimming and J lost 2 bases, with 4 bases between them. The CDR3 has 13 residues. Germline V gene sequence: CDR1 SEHNR, CDR2 FQNEAQ (reference sequence). CDR3 amino acids: CASSFENTGELFF. The CDR3 nucleotides read TGTGCCAGCAGCTTTGAAAACACCGGGGAGCTGTTTTTT.

As DNA, the CDR3 is TGTGCCAGCAGCCCCCCACGAGTATCTGGAAACACCATATATTTT. It specifies CASSPPRVSGNTIYF. The chain employs TRBV7-9 and TRBJ1-3; no clear D gene. With 5 bases removed from V and 1 base from J, the gap between germline ends came to 12 bases. This CDR3 contains 15 residues. The germline V gene has CDR1 SEHNR and CDR2 FQNEAQ (reference sequence).

V usage is TRBV19 and J usage is TRBJ1-1; tentative D call: TRBD1 (6 bases). The germline V gene has CDR1 LNHDA and CDR2 SQIVND (reference sequence). Deletions cut 5 bases from V and 0 bases from J, with 7 bases between. There are 13 residues in the CDR3. CDR3 coding DNA: TGTGCCAGTAGTTACAGGGTGAACACTGAAGCTTTCTTT. Its protein product is CASSYRVNTEAFF.

The V gene is TRBV12-3 or TRBV12-4, the J gene TRBJ1-1; the D is unclear. V lost 6 bases and J lost 2, with 10 bases in between. This CDR3 is 13 amino acids long. CDR3 loop: CASSLRINTEAFF. The DNA of the CDR3 is TGTGCCAGCAGCCTAAGGATAAACACTGAAGCTTTCTTT.

The V gene is TRBV27, the J gene TRBJ1-1; D uncertain. Germline CDR1 reads MNHEY; CDR2 reads SMNVEV (reference sequence). The CDR3 is 13 residues long. V lost 5 bases and J 2 bases, leaving 9 bases between the germline ends. The CDR3 region has the DNA TGTGCCAGCAGTCGGACGGTAAACACTGAAGCTTTCTTT. Translating it yields CASSRTVNTEAFF.

J is TRBJ2-7 and V is TRBV2; D remains unclear. Germline V CDR1 and CDR2: SNHLY, FYNNEI. Between the trimmed V and J ends, which lost 4 bases and 0 bases, there was a span of 13 bases. This CDR3 contains 15 residues. The CDR3 loop is CASSATSSSSYEQYF. Written as DNA, the CDR3 is TGTGCCAGCAGTGCGACCTCCAGTAGCTCCTACGAGCAGTACTTC.

This chain joins TRBV19 and TRBJ2-6; D remains unclear. The CDR3 consists of 15 residues. Germline V CDR1 and CDR2: LNHDA, SQIVND (reference sequence). V shed 7 bases and J shed 1 base, with 11 bases lying between them. CDR3 in DNA: TGTGCCAGTAAGGACCCCGGGTCTGGGGCCAACGTCCTGACTTTC. Its protein is CASKDPGSGANVLTF. Using reference TRBV19 and TRBJ2-6 for the parts outside the CDR3, the full variable domain is DGGITQSPKYLFRKEGQNVTLSCEQNLNHDAMYWYRQDPGQGLRLIYYSQIVNDFQKGDIAEGYSVSREKKESFPLTVTSAQKNPTAFYLCASKDPGSGANVLTFGAGSRLTVL.

The rearrangement links TRBV6-6 to TRBJ1-2; D gene unclear. CDR1 is MNHNY and CDR2 is SVGAGI in the germline V gene (reference sequence). The CDR3 runs to 15 residues. Trimming removed 3 bases at V and 6 bases at J, with 17 bases between. CDR3 sequence reads: CASSYQDWEYDGYTF. The CDR3 coding sequence is TGTGCCAGCAGTTATCAGGATTGGGAGTATGATGGCTACACCTTC.

On this clone: The sample holds other DNA sequences that translate to the same CDR3. This rearrangement joins TRBV5-1 to TRBJ2-7; D remains ambiguous. Germline-derived CDR1 and CDR2 are SGHRS and YFSETQ. V lost 0 bases, J lost 0 bases, and 7 bases lay in between. This CDR3 comprises 14 residues. Written as DNA, the CDR3 is TGCGCCAGCAGCTTGGTAGTTAGCTCCTACGAGCAGTACTTC. Translating gives CASSLVVSSYEQYF.

The chain carries TRBV15 and TRBJ2-7; TRBD2 is a possible D gene (5 bases). V was trimmed by 1 base and J by 4 bases, leaving 11 bases between them. The CDR3 length is 14 residues. CDR1 LNHNV and CDR2 YYDKDF come from the germline V gene (reference sequence). Here the CDR3 reads CATSRGLSGYEQYF. The CDR3 region has the DNA TGTGCCACCAGCAGAGGATTGTCGGGGTACGAGCAGTACTTC.

This clone appeared a few times. V and J are TRBV19 and TRBJ2-2; TRBD1 matches 7 bases. CDR3 length: 17 residues. Germline V CDR1 and CDR2: LNHDA, SQIVND (reference sequence). With V trimmed by 4 bases and J by 2 bases, 10 bases remained unmatched. CDR3 loop: CASSTIVGDRNTGELFF. CDR3 coding DNA: TGTGCCAGTAGTACCATAGTGGGGGACAGAAACACCGGGGAGCTGTTTTTT.

The rearrangement links TRBV5-1 to TRBJ2-7; tentative D call: TRBD2 (5 bases). Trimming pared 2 bases from V and 6 bases from J, leaving 15 bases between. The CDR3 loop spans 14 amino acids. The germline V gene has CDR1 SGHRS and CDR2 YFSETQ. The CDR3 nucleotides read TGCGCCAGCAGCTTTCTCGTAGCCGAGGGCGAGCAGTACTTC. Translating it yields CASSFLVAEGEQYF.

This rearrangement joins TRBV27 to TRBJ1-1, with a possible D match to TRBD1 (6 bases). The CDR3 totals 13 residues. Between the trimmed V and J ends, which lost 5 bases and 6 bases, there was a span of 13 bases. The germline gives CDR1 MNHEY, CDR2 SMNVEV (reference sequence). CDR3 in DNA: TGTGCCAGCAGTAGCCGGGACAACCCTGAAGCTTTCTTT. It yields the protein CASSSRDNPEAFF.

The sample holds one count of this clone. The CDR3 sequence: CASSYSEGFWTDTQYF. The CDR3, as DNA: TGTGCCAGCAGTTACTCCGAGGGGTTTTGGACAGATACGCAGTATTTT. V gene TRBV6-2 or TRBV6-3 combines with J gene TRBJ2-3; TRBD1 or TRBD2 may be the D gene (5 bases each). This CDR3 has 16 residues. In germline, CDR1 is MNHEY, CDR2 SVGEGT. V shed 0 bases and J shed 3 bases, with 13 bases lying between them.

V and J are TRBV7-2 and TRBJ2-3; no clear D. V lost 4 bases and J 2 bases, leaving 10 bases between the germline ends. This CDR3 has 14 residues. Germline V gene sequence: CDR1 SGHTA, CDR2 FQGNSA. This chain's CDR3 is CASSSDGPTDTQYF. The CDR3 DNA reads TGTGCCAGCAGCTCGGACGGCCCCACAGATACGCAGTATTTT.

J is TRBJ1-2 and V is TRBV19; 9 nucleotides align to TRBD1. The CDR3 is made up of 11 amino acids. Germline trimming cut 9 bases from V and 6 bases from J; bases unmatched to any gene: 2. Germline CDR1 reads LNHDA; CDR2 reads SQIVND (reference sequence). In DNA, the CDR3 is TGTGCCAGCAGGACAGGGGATGGCTACACCTTC. Encoded protein: CASRTGDGYTF. Complete variable domain (other parts from reference TRBV19 and TRBJ1-2): DGGITQSPKYLFRKEGQNVTLSCEQNLNHDAMYWYRQDPGQGLRLIYYSQIVNDFQKGDIAEGYSVSREKKESFPLTVTSAQKNPTAFYLCASRTGDGYTFGSGTRLTVV.

This chain uses TRBV2 with TRBJ1-1, with a possible D match to TRBD1 (5 bases). The CDR3 runs to 14 residues. From germline, CDR1 is SNHLY and CDR2 FYNNEI. Trimming left V 8 bases short and J 1 base short, with 14 bases between. The CDR3 coding sequence is TGTGCCAGCGGACTCGGGGGTACGAACACTGAAGCTTTCTTT. Encoded protein: CASGLGGTNTEAFF.

The chain joins TRBV11-2 to TRBJ1-1; D unclear. V gave up 7 bases and J gave up 5 bases, with 14 bases separating them. The CDR3 is 13 residues long. CDR1 and CDR2 from the germline V gene are SGHAT and FQNNGV. The CDR3 DNA follows: TGTGCCAGCAACCAAAAGACTGCTACTGAAGCTTTCTTT. Encoded protein: CASNQKTATEAFF.

The chain is built from TRBV28 and TRBJ1-3; 8 bases agree with TRBD1. Losses at the gene ends were 6 bases for V and 9 bases for J; bases not matched to a gene: 13. Germline loops: CDR1 MDHEN, CDR2 SYDVKM. CDR3 length: 15 amino acids. CDR3 region: CASRDRVTNGGTIYF. The CDR3 DNA sequence: TGTGCCAGCAGGGACAGGGTCACCAACGGGGGCACCATATATTTT.

The chain recombines TRBV19 with TRBJ1-2, with D perhaps matching TRBD1 (6 bases). V was shortened by 3 bases and J by 5 bases, with 22 bases between the two germline ends. Per germline, CDR1 LNHDA and CDR2 SQIVND (reference sequence). The CDR3 spans 17 residues. CDR3 in amino acids: CASSISSPTGWRYGYTF. The CDR3 coding sequence is TGTGCCAGTAGTATTTCCAGCCCCACAGGGTGGAGATATGGCTACACCTTC.

The rearrangement uses TRBV27 and TRBJ1-5, with a weak D call TRBD1 (6 bases). The CDR3 contains 15 residues. Germline CDR1 and CDR2: MNHEY and SMNVEV (reference sequence). The V end lost 6 bases, the J end lost 0 bases, and 12 bases lay between the germline ends. The CDR3 DNA is TGTGCCAGCAGCTTGGGACACCATAGCAATCAGCCCCAGCATTTT. Translated, it gives CASSLGHHSNQPQHF.

This rearrangement joins TRBV4-2 to TRBJ1-1; tentative D call: TRBD1 (5 bases). Germline-derived CDR1 and CDR2 are LGHNA and YNFKEQ. The germline V and J ends were trimmed by 0 bases and 8 bases, with 10 bases remaining between them. There are 13 residues in the CDR3. DNA for the CDR3: TGTGCCAGCAGCCAAGACCGGACACCAGAAGCTTTCTTT. This translates into CASSQDRTPEAFF.

The genes are TRBV28 and TRBJ1-5; TRBD1 matches at 7 bases. From germline, CDR1 is MDHEN and CDR2 SYDVKM. The CDR3 is 20 amino acids. Trimming took 5 bases from V and 0 from J; bases not matched to a gene: 19. CDR3 loop: CASSPYGSRGKGGSNQPQHF. Written as DNA, the CDR3 is TGTGCCAGCAGTCCATACGGTAGCAGGGGGAAGGGCGGTAGCAATCAGCCCCAGCATTTT.

The gene calls are TRBV6-5 and TRBJ2-3; the D is unclear. The CDR3 is made up of 14 amino acids. From germline, CDR1 is MNHEY and CDR2 SVGAGI. The V end lost 2 bases, the J end lost 3 bases, and 9 bases lay between the germline ends. CDR3 nucleotide sequence: TGTGCCAGCAGTTACGGGGTAGCAACAGATACGCAGTATTTT. Translation gives CASSYGVATDTQYF.

This chain joins TRBV12-5 and TRBJ1-1; D might be TRBD1 (5 bases). Between the trimmed V and J ends, which lost 6 bases and 7 bases, there was a span of 9 bases. Germline CDR1 reads LGHNT; CDR2 reads FRNRAP. The CDR3 loop spans 11 amino acids. DNA for the CDR3: TGTGCTAGTGGGGGGACGGTTGAAGCTTTCTTT. Translated: CASGGTVEAFF.